The 7 T cell receptor beta chains given below trace back to one sample, sequenced in a study of T-cell reconstitution after alpha-beta-depleted transplantation in children. Unique molecular identifiers were incorporated into the prepared TCRbeta library. TCRdb re-called the PCR reads through MiXCR, storing one row per CDR3 protein. Altogether 580,000 or so distinct CDR3 sequences are present, about 23% being singletons, with the ten largest covering over 12%. Sequenced material: PBMCs, mostly from graft donor cells, taken 360 days after TCRalphabeta/CD19-depleted stem cell transplant. All receptors derive from a boy younger than two who had a stem cell transplant for acute myeloid leukemia, so the T cells may come from the graft donor.

The V call is TRBV13, the J call TRBJ2-1, with TRBD2 matching 11 bases. Germline V gives CDR1 PRHDT, CDR2 FYEKMQ (reference sequence). V lost 5 bases and J lost 0; bases outside the gene matches: 6. This CDR3 has 17 residues. DNA of the CDR3: TGTGCCAGCAGCCTCCTTAGCGGGGGGGTCTCCTACAATGAGCAGTTCTTC. Protein sequence: CASSLLSGGVSYNEQFF.

Details on this clonotype: This may come from a read error, since a much larger clone is one base off. The gene calls are TRBV29-1 and TRBJ2-1; TRBD2 matches 10 bases. CDR3 size: 19 residues. In germline, CDR1 is SQVTM, CDR2 ANQGSEA. The CDR3 here is CSVEANPILAGDSYYEQFF. The CDR3 coding sequence is TGCAGCGTTGAAGCCAACCCTATCCTAGCGGGGGACTCCTACTATGAGCAGTTCTTC.

This clonotype occurred a few times. This chain connects TRBV19 to TRBJ1-1; TRBD1 is a possible D gene (5 bases). Germline CDR1 LNHDA, CDR2 SQIVND (reference sequence). V dropped 1 base and J dropped 0 bases, with 6 bases sitting between them. The CDR3 contains 14 residues. The CDR3 nucleotides read TGTGCCAGTAGTATAGGAGGGGTGAACACTGAAGCTTTCTTT. The encoded protein is CASSIGGVNTEAFF.

This clonotype was picked up a small number of times. This rearrangement joins TRBV27 to TRBJ2-1; tentative D call: TRBD2 (6 bases). With 4 bases removed from V and 0 bases from J, the gap between germline ends came to 10 bases. The CDR3 runs 15 residues. Germline V gene data show CDR1 as MNHEY and CDR2 as SMNVEV (reference sequence). The CDR3 spells CASSSDGSSYNEQFF. The CDR3 bases are TGTGCCAGCAGTTCGGACGGGAGCTCCTACAATGAGCAGTTCTTC.

Here the CDR3 reads CASSPGQGEAFF. The CDR3 DNA sequence: TGTGCCAGCAGTCCGGGACAGGGTGAAGCTTTCTTT. The V and J genes are TRBV12-3 or TRBV12-4 and TRBJ1-1; 9 bases map to TRBD1. The CDR3 covers 12 residues. J lost 7 bases, V lost 5 bases, and 2 bases had no gene match.

This clonotype was recorded a few times. This sequence joins TRBV7-9 and TRBJ2-7; possibly TRBD1 for D (7 bases). V lost 5 bases to trimming and J lost 5 bases, with 16 bases between them. The CDR3 length is 14 residues. In germline, CDR1 is SEHNR, CDR2 FQNEAQ (reference sequence). This chain's CDR3 is CASSERQGGNEQYF. CDR3 in DNA: TGTGCCAGCAGCGAGCGACAGGGAGGAAACGAGCAGTACTTC.

Note on this clonotype: A much larger clone is a single base away; this may be a read error. This chain links TRBV20-1 with TRBJ2-7; TRBD1 matches at 8 bases. This CDR3 comprises 13 residues. From germline, CDR1 is DFQATT and CDR2 SNEGSKA (reference sequence). V lost 3 bases to trimming and J lost 0 bases; unmatched junction nucleotides: 1. The CDR3 region is CSARTGASYEQYF. The DNA of the CDR3 is TGCAGTGCTAGGACAGGGGCCTCCTACGAGCAGTACTTC.